This T cell receptor (beta chain) appears in the sequencing data of a study of blood T cells in healthy people across ages. It was with a sample-barcoded 5' primer and a J-beta primer mix that a second PCR of about 6 to 11 cycles was run. The authors tagged each cDNA molecule using a template-switch adaptor with 12 random nucleotides. TCRdb redid the calling of the 5' RACE reads with MiXCR, one entry per CDR3 protein. The table shows roughly 800,000 distinct CDR3 sequences, with over 45% occurring only once. Trimming took 3 bases from V and 7 from J; bases not matched to a gene: 13. In germline, CDR1 is MNHEY, CDR2 SMNVEV (reference sequence). The CDR3 is 17 amino acids.

The chain links TRBV27 to TRBJ2-1, with TRBD2 matching over 9 bases. This TCR came from a young man in good health. Source material: blood. CDR3: CASSFLAGPPGENEQFF. In nucleotides, the CDR3 is TGTGCCAGCAGTTTTCTAGCGGGACCCCCTGGGGAAAATGAGCAGTTCTTC.